The 13 T cell receptor beta chains presented below share a single source sample, sequenced in a study of tumor and adjacent non-tumor tissue in lung cancer. Three rounds of nested PCR, following a modified ARM-PCR protocol, produced the TCRbeta library. TCRdb analysed the multiplex PCR reads with MiXCR anew, one entry per CDR3 protein. The repertoire holds 130,000 or so distinct CDR3 sequences, around three fifths seen once, with roughly 13% in the top ten. The template was RNA from unsorted bulk tissue. Sample: lung tumor tissue. The source of these receptors is a man under 40 with non-small cell lung cancer.

The chain has TRBV6-5 and TRBJ2-1; a possible D gene is TRBD2 (5 bases). The CDR3 spans 16 residues. Germline-derived CDR1 and CDR2 are MNHEY and SVGAGI. Trimming cost V 0 bases and J 7 bases, with 16 bases left between them. The CDR3 DNA reads TGTGCCAGCAGTTACTCCGGGATAAAGCTATATAATGAGCAGTTCTTC. The encoded protein is CASSYSGIKLYNEQFF.

J is TRBJ1-4 and V is TRBV4-1; D not certain. This CDR3 has 15 amino acids. Germline V gene lookup returns CDR1 MGHRA and CDR2 YSYEKL. CDR3 residues: CSSSPYSSTNEKLFF. In DNA, the CDR3 is TGCTCGAGCAGCCCCTACAGCTCAACTAATGAAAAACTGTTTTTT.

There are many counts of this clonotype. V usage is TRBV5-6 and J usage is TRBJ2-1; 10 nucleotides match TRBD2. Germline V gives CDR1 SGHDT, CDR2 YYEEEE. V was clipped by 4 bases and J by 9 bases; unmatched bases: 10. The CDR3 sequence is 15 residues long. CDR3 loop: CASSPEREGRGEQFF. CDR3 in DNA: TGTGCCAGCAGCCCTGAGCGGGAGGGCCGAGGTGAGCAGTTCTTC.

A note on this clonotype: A much more abundant neighbour one base away suggests this may be a read error. This likely comes from a read error, as the CDR3 has no conserved phenylalanine or tryptophan at its end. The V and J genes are TRBV6-5 and TRBJ2-1; D not resolved. This CDR3 spans 15 amino acids. Trimming took off 8 bases at V and 2 bases at J, with 16 bases between the two ends. Per the germline V gene, CDR1 is MNHEY and CDR2 is SVGAGI. The CDR3 loop reads CASWSMARTYNEQFY. The CDR3 DNA is TGTGCCAGCTGGAGTATGGCCAGGACCTACAATGAGCAGTTCTAC.

Remarks on this clonotype: One end of the junction does not line up with germline, which may come from a read error. This chain connects TRBV5-6 to TRBJ1-3; possible D gene TRBD1, 6 bases. CDR3 length: 15 residues. The germline CDR1 and CDR2 sequences are SGHDT and YYEEEE. Here the CDR3 reads CASSLRDTSGNTIYF. The CDR3, as DNA: TGTGCCAGCAGCTTGAGGGACACCTCTGGTAACACCATATATTTT. The entire variable domain, with the rest obtained from reference TRBV5-6 and TRBJ1-3, is as follows: DAGVTQSPTHLIKTRGQQVTLRCSPKSGHDTVSWYQQALGQGPQFIFQYYEEEERQRGNFPDRFSGHQFPNYSSELNVNALLLGDSALYLCASSLRDTSGNTIYFGEGSWLTVV.

This clonotype was found many times. This CDR3 is CASGATYEQYF. The CDR3 nucleotides read TGTGCCAGCGGGGCAACCTACGAGCAGTACTTC. The chain has TRBV6-2 or TRBV6-3 and TRBJ2-7; TRBD1 is a possible D gene (5 bases). Germline CDR1 and CDR2: MNHEY and SVGEGT. The length of the CDR3 is 11 residues. With 8 bases removed from V and 2 bases from J, the gap between germline ends came to 7 bases.

This clonotype was detected only once. Germline is not matched at one junction end, which may reflect a read error. The rearrangement links TRBV6-1 to TRBJ1-5; TRBD1 aligns across 8 bases. CDR1 is MNHNS and CDR2 is SASEGT in the germline V gene. CDR3 length: 17 amino acids. Here the CDR3 DNA reads TGTGCTAGCAGTGTAGCCCTACTGACAGGGGGCAATCAGCCCCAGCATTTT. This translates into CASSVALLTGGNQPQHF.

The chain links TRBV11-2 to TRBJ2-4; TRBD2 is a possible D gene (5 bases). The CDR3 is 16 residues long. V was cut by 1 base and J by 9 bases, with 19 bases left in between. Germline V gene sequence: CDR1 SGHAT, CDR2 FQNNGV. The CDR3, as DNA: TGTGCCAGCAGCTTAGGGAGGTCGGGTAGGAGCGGCATTCAGTACTTC. Its protein product is CASSLGRSGRSGIQYF.

About this clonotype: The junction and the germline gene differ at one end; a read error may be behind it. This chain uses TRBV11-3 with TRBJ2-3, with TRBD2 matching 11 bases. Germline CDR1 reads SGHNT; CDR2 reads YENEEA. The CDR3 extends over 16 amino acids. CDR3 coding DNA: TGTTCCAGCAGCAGGGGGACTAGCGGACGGTCAGATACGCAATATTTT. Residues: CSSSRGTSGRSDTQYF.

This clonotype came up once. The CDR3 does not end in the conserved phenylalanine or tryptophan, so this is likely a read error. The V and J genes are TRBV30 and TRBJ2-3, with unresolved D. The length of the CDR3 is 14 residues. V lost 5 bases to trimming and J lost 1 base, with 13 bases between them. Per the germline V gene, CDR1 is GTSNPN and CDR2 is SVGIG (reference sequence). The CDR3 DNA reads TGTGCCTGGGAAGGTTTTGTCCGCACAGATACGCAGTATTCT. It is translated as CAWEGFVRTDTQYS.

The sample holds one count of this clonotype. Mismatch with germline at one junction end may stem from a read error. The genes are TRBV6-1 and TRBJ2-7, with D unresolved. From germline, CDR1 is MNHNS and CDR2 SASEGT. The CDR3 spans 14 residues. DNA for the CDR3: TGTGCCAGCAATGACGCGCCACCGAGGTACGAGCGGTACTTC. Translation gives CASNDAPPRYERYF.

The chain joins TRBV6-5 to TRBJ2-3; TRBD2 matches 10 bases. The CDR3 contains 14 residues. Germline V gene lookup returns CDR1 MNHEY and CDR2 SVGAGI. V lost 11 bases and J lost 5; bases outside the gene matches: 10. The DNA of the CDR3 is TGTGCCGGCGGCCTAGCGGGGGATATAGATACGCAGTATTTT. Residues: CAGGLAGDIDTQYF.

Concerning this clonotype itself: Being one base from a much bigger clone, this may be a read error. The chain couples TRBV6-2 or TRBV6-3 to TRBJ2-3; D gene unclear. The CDR3 extends over 11 amino acids. CDR1 is MNHEY, CDR2 SVGEGT, per germline. In DNA, the CDR3 is TGTGCCAGCACTTCTAAAGATGCGCAGTATTTT. Translating gives CASTSKDAQYF.